The T cell receptor beta chain under discussion was sequenced for a study of blood T cell repertoires in COVID-19 (dated by TCRdb to the early 2020s). Broadly, across the study: Collaborator samples came from the United States, Italy and Spain and covered acute and convalescent phases of COVID-19. The repertoires were released in a freely available public database intended as a resource for research on the immune response to SARS-CoV-2. A de-identified subject ID, COVID-19 status, age in years and sex were almost always included in the sample metadata. The dataset comprised deeply sampled blood TCRbeta repertoires from subjects exposed to, actively infected with, or recovered from COVID-19. Samples came from the ongoing ImmuneRACE study (first 160 participants) plus 1,254 subjects from 6 global collaborators. Where HLA class I and class II types were available, the types were taken from metadata supplied by the sample provider, not from assay-based typing. The prospective study material was composed of cDNA or gDNA derived from T cells, B-cell-depleted T cells, or PBMCs. The full study reports these points: The quantity of clinical and demographic metadata differed by source and by participant and was supplied without curation.

In Seattle, one collaborating source enrolled patients while the infection was active and tracked those patients longitudinally over the course of disease. Collaborating institutions collected whole blood in K2EDTA tubes following their own protocols. For TCRbeta analysis, collaborators shipped samples in one of three forms: frozen whole blood, isolated PBMCs, or DNA extracted from either of those sample types. CDR1 is given as LGHDT and CDR2 as YNNKEL, both from the germline V gene (reference sequence). Trimming at the junction amounts to 0 bases on V and 3 bases on J, and the germline ends lie 8 bases apart. The CDR3, cysteine through phenylalanine, is 14 amino acids long. Only the CDR3 portion is preserved as DNA: 42 bases, with reading frame beginning at the first base. The immunoSEQ Assay, a bias-controlled multiplex PCR, was used to amplify TCRbeta CDR3 regions from genomic DNA. Under the source paper's analysis protocol: The number of nucleated cells in each sample was estimated from the amplification of reference gene primers within the assay. To quantify the absolute abundance of each unique TCRbeta CDR3 rearrangement, sequence reads were collapsed and filtered. For each sample, productive Simpson clonality was calculated as the square root of Simpson's diversity index over productive rearrangements. TCRdb holds this immuneACCESS table with in-frame rearrangements only. Some clones are missing; in checked studies, unresolved V genes explain under half, and the rest has no known cause. V, J and clone size are taken as reported in that table, and D and trimming were inferred from the DNA itself. This sample gives about 270,000 clones in total; roughly nine tenths of them show up just once. More than 10% of the sample lies in the top ten.

Notes on this clone: Its antigen has not been determined. Nothing much larger sits one base from this clone, and base qualities are not available.

The sequence joins TRBV3-1 (or the pseudogene TRBV3-2) to TRBJ2-5, with TRBD2 as a weak D call on 6 bases. The TCR sequence derives from a woman in her twenties or thirties with COVID-19, enrolled during active disease. The sequencing sample was made of peripheral blood. Here the CDR3 is given as CASSQDLAKETQYF. Here is the DNA: TGTGCCAGCAGCCAAGACCTAGCGAAAGAGACCCAGTACTTC.